This T cell receptor (beta chain) was recorded in a study of shared clonotypes between healthy human individuals. General study findings and limits: Donor clonotype sharing was expected to depend on sequencing depth. Owing to a small donor count, the genetic and exposure-history diversity represented was limited.

Concerning this clone itself: Its specificity is unknown.

For unsorted PBMC, 300 to 350 ng DNA per replicate equaled some 32,000 T cell genomes. TCRdb keeps only in-frame clones here, not all; method: immunoSEQ multiplex PCR. The sample lists around 500,000 clones; around 80% were seen once. This sequence originates from a woman aged 40 to 50 in good health. Some clones in this sample may be carry-over from other donors' samples. The sequenced sample was PBMCs.

The CDR3 DNA reads as TGTGCCACCAGCAAGAGTCCCGGGACAGGGACTCACTACGAGCAGTACTTC. Its translation: CATSKSPGTGTHYEQYF. The chain joins TRBV15 to TRBJ2-7; TRBD1 matches at 9 bases. The V gene's germline CDR1 is LNHNV and CDR2 YYDKDF (reference sequence). CDR3 size: 17 residues. Trimming took 4 bases from V and 3 from J; bases not matched to a gene: 13.